The clone carrying this T cell receptor beta chain was seen a handful of times. The target antigen is unknown. TCRdb re-called the RT-PCR reads with MiXCR, one entry per CDR3 protein. Among almost 600,000 distinct CDR3 sequences, about 14% were seen once, and the ten largest hold 11%. CDR1 and CDR2 from the germline V gene are LGHDT and YNNKEL (reference sequence). The V gene lost 0 bases and the J gene lost 6 bases, with 8 bases spanning the gap. This CDR3 comprises 13 residues. The sample comes from a study of response to subunit inactivated influenza vaccine. Findings and limits, study-wide: Few new T cells, the authors suggested, are recruited by each seasonal influenza vaccination.

This chain joins TRBV3-1 and TRBJ1-1, with D possibly matching TRBD1 (6 bases). The origin of this receptor is a man aged 45-65 years who received an inactivated influenza vaccine. Sequencing used PBMCs from blood, obtained roughly 13 days after vaccination. CDR3 in DNA: TGTGCCAGCAGCCAAGACAGGGGATCTGAAGCTTTCTTT. Protein product: CASSQDRGSEAFF.